The 16 T cell receptor beta chains presented below share a single source sample, sequenced in a study of T cells in Graves' hyperthyroidism and ophthalmopathy. RNA transcripts served as the template for amplifying TCR beta CDR3 regions. Initially, a first-round RT-PCR of the TCR CDR3 employed the HTBI primer set. TCRdb reprocessed the multiplex PCR reads with MiXCR, giving one entry per CDR3 protein. The table has fewer than 110,000 distinct CDR3 sequences, around a sixth seen once. Material: blood. Every receptor here comes from a woman between 50 and 59 years old with Graves' hyperthyroidism.

This clonotype was counted at least ten times. The V and J genes are TRBV20-1 and TRBJ2-5; D is possibly TRBD1 (6 bases). The CDR3 extends over 13 amino acids. Looked up from germline, CDR1 is DFQATT and CDR2 is SNEGSKA (reference sequence). Trimming took off 2 bases at V and 0 bases at J, with 7 bases between the two ends. CDR3 amino acids: CSARQGYQETQYF. CDR3 coding DNA: TGCAGTGCTAGACAGGGGTACCAAGAGACCCAGTACTTC.

This clonotype has ten or more counts. This sequence joins TRBV28 and TRBJ1-4; 8 bases align to TRBD1. V trimming: 6 bases; J trimming: 7 bases; junction bases outside the gene matches: 16. This CDR3 spans 17 amino acids. Germline-derived CDR1 and CDR2 are MDHEN and SYDVKM. This CDR3 is CASRAGQGSVSSEKLFF. CDR3 nucleotides: TGTGCCAGCAGGGCAGGACAGGGATCAGTTTCTAGTGAAAAACTGTTTTTT.

Ten or more counts support this clonotype. This chain uses TRBV18 with TRBJ2-3; D might be TRBD2 (7 bases). V lost 2 bases to trimming and J lost 1 base, with 22 bases between them. This CDR3 contains 19 residues. Germline CDR1 is KGHSH and CDR2 is LQKENI. The CDR3 bases are TGTGCCAGCTCACCATACCGACTAGCTCAGGGGTCAGGCACAGATACGCAGTATTTT. Protein sequence: CASSPYRLAQGSGTDTQYF. Using reference TRBV18 and TRBJ2-3 for the parts outside the CDR3, the full variable domain is NAGVMQNPRHLVRRRGQEARLRCSPMKGHSHVYWYRQLPEEGLKFMVYLQKENIIDESGMPKERFSAEFPKEGPSILRIQQVVRGDSAAYFCASSPYRLAQGSGTDTQYFGPGTRLTVL.

This clonotype was counted ten times or more. The chain combines TRBV7-8 with TRBJ2-7; D is perhaps TRBD2 (6 bases). Trimming shortened V by 2 bases and J by 1 base, and 9 bases separated the two germline ends. The CDR3 is 14 residues long. Germline V gene lookup returns CDR1 SGHVS and CDR2 FQNEAQ. The CDR3 reads CASSLSGGSYEQYV. CDR3 coding DNA: TGTGCCAGCAGCTTATCCGGGGGATCCTACGAGCAGTACGTC.

This clonotype was seen only a few times. The gene calls are TRBV29-1 and TRBJ1-1, with a weak D call TRBD1 (6 bases). The CDR3 sequence is 11 residues long. Trimming left V 6 bases short and J 11 bases short, with 16 bases between. In germline, CDR1 is SQVTM, CDR2 ANQGSEA. The CDR3 DNA is TGCAGCGTATCCCAGGGGCTATGGGCTTTCTTT. It is translated as CSVSQGLWAFF.

In this sample, this clonotype turned up many times. V usage is TRBV3-2 and J usage is TRBJ2-3; TRBD2, the table's D call, lacks a check against the DNA. TRBV3-2 is a listed pseudogene. There are 23 residues in the CDR3. The chain's CDR3 is CASSQPPGTSGRLYTNSTDTQYF. DNA of the CDR3: TGTGCCAGCAGCCAACCGCCTGGGACTAGCGGGAGGCTTTACACCAATAGCACAGATACGCAGTATTTT.

This clonotype occurred many times. This rearrangement joins TRBV5-1 to TRBJ2-2; possible D gene TRBD2, 5 bases. Germline V gene lookup returns CDR1 SGHRS and CDR2 YFSETQ. Trimming left V 2 bases short and J 0 bases short, with 11 bases between. This CDR3 spans 16 amino acids. CDR3: CASSFRETANTGELFF. The CDR3 nucleotides are TGCGCCAGCAGCTTCCGGGAAACAGCGAACACCGGGGAGCTGTTTTTT.

This clonotype showed up many times. The gene calls are TRBV5-1 and TRBJ1-1; D perhaps matches TRBD1 (5 bases). The CDR3 is 16 residues long. In germline, CDR1 is SGHRS, CDR2 YFSETQ. Trimming removed 4 bases at V and 0 bases at J, with 16 bases between. CDR3 nucleotide sequence: TGCGCCAGCAGCGGGGCAGGGTCAGGAATGAACACTGAAGCTTTCTTT. This encodes CASSGAGSGMNTEAFF.

This clonotype was recorded many times. V is TRBV18 and J is TRBJ2-1, with a weak D call TRBD2 (6 bases). Trimming took 3 bases from V and 9 from J, leaving 12 bases between them. CDR1 is KGHSH and CDR2 is LQKENI in the germline V gene. This CDR3 has 13 residues. CDR3 DNA sequence: TGTGCCAGCTCACCGGCCGGGGGTGGTGAGCAGTTCTTC. Amino acid sequence: CASSPAGGGEQFF.

This chain uses TRBV11-2 with TRBJ1-2; D possibly corresponds to TRBD1 (6 bases). The V gene lost 7 bases and the J gene lost 4 bases, with 10 bases spanning the gap. This CDR3 is 12 amino acids long. CDR1 SGHAT and CDR2 FQNNGV come from the germline V gene. DNA of the CDR3: TGTGCCAGCATGAGGGACATCTATGGCTACACCTTC. Its protein is CASMRDIYGYTF. Combining the CDR3 with reference TRBV11-2 and TRBJ1-2 gives the whole variable domain EAGVAQSPRYKIIEKRQSVAFWCNPISGHATLYWYQQILGQGPKLLIQFQNNGVVDDSQLPKDRFSAERLKGVDSTLKIQPAKLEDSAVYLCASMRDIYGYTFGSGTRLTVV.

In regard to this clonotype: A read error may explain this, as a much larger clone is one base away. This chain's CDR3 is CASLRTASGNTIYF. In nucleotides, the CDR3 is TGTGCCAGCCTCAGGACAGCCTCTGGAAACACCATATATTTT. The V and J genes are TRBV2 and TRBJ1-3; TRBD1 is a possible D gene (6 bases). Germline V gene data show CDR1 as SNHLY and CDR2 as FYNNEI. The V end was cut by 8 bases, the J end by 0 bases, with 11 bases between. This CDR3 is 14 amino acids long.

This clonotype was seen ten or more times. The chain recombines TRBV7-2 with TRBJ1-2; D unresolved. Trimming pared 1 base from V and 8 bases from J, leaving 11 bases between. This CDR3 is 13 amino acids long. Germline CDR1 is SGHTA and CDR2 is FQGNSA. The CDR3 sequence: CASSLGSARGYTF. CDR3 in DNA: TGTGCCAGCAGCTTAGGGTCGGCACGCGGCTACACCTTC.

J is TRBJ2-7 and V is TRBV7-2, with D unclear. The CDR3 runs 15 residues. Between the trimmed V and J ends, which lost 2 bases and 0 bases, there was a span of 11 bases. From germline, CDR1 is SGHTA and CDR2 FQGNSA. The DNA of the CDR3 is TGTGCCAGCAGCTTATCTTTCCGACTCTCCTACGAGCAGTACTTC. It specifies CASSLSFRLSYEQYF.

This clonotype was recorded at least ten times. This sequence joins TRBV12-3 or TRBV12-4 and TRBJ1-5; TRBD1 might be the D (5 bases). The V and J ends lost 6 bases and 5 bases respectively, with 11 bases between them. This CDR3 comprises 13 residues. The chain's CDR3 is CASSRGDHQPQHF. The CDR3, as DNA: TGTGCCAGCAGCCGGGGGGATCATCAGCCCCAGCATTTT.

This clonotype was recorded many times. CDR3 in amino acids: CASSFQGARHEKLFF. The DNA for the CDR3 is TGTGCCAGCAGTTTTCAGGGGGCGCGTCATGAAAAACTGTTTTTT. This rearrangement joins TRBV28 to TRBJ1-4; 8 bases are a match to TRBD1. V gave up 3 bases and J gave up 6 bases; unmatched junction bases: 6. CDR1 is MDHEN, CDR2 SYDVKM, per germline. The CDR3 extends over 15 amino acids. The whole variable domain, filled in from reference TRBV28 and TRBJ1-4, reads DVKVTQSSRYLVKRTGEKVFLECVQDMDHENMFWYRQDPGLGLRLIYFSYDVKMKEKGDIPEGYSVSREKKERFSLILESASTNQTSMYLCASSFQGARHEKLFFGSGTQLSVL.

This clonotype has ten or more counts. This chain uses TRBV30 with TRBJ1-2; D is unresolved. CDR1 and CDR2 (germline): GTSNPN, SVGIG (reference sequence). V lost 4 bases, J lost 8 bases, and 14 bases lay in between. The CDR3 runs 12 residues. CDR3 DNA: TGTGCCTGGAACAGTAGAACAGACGGCTACACCTTC. Translating it yields CAWNSRTDGYTF.